These 4 T cell receptor beta chains share one sample of origin, sequenced in a study of human T cells and chemical hapten exposure. The time point here: patch test 3, about 24 weeks after DPC sensitization. Treatment here: therapeutic diphenylcyclopropenone sensitization with weekly scalp DPC. TCRdb redid the calling of the RACE reads with MiXCR, one entry per CDR3 protein. The sample includes about 71,000 distinct CDR3 sequences, 11% of them seen just once. The sequenced sample was whole blood, obtained in connection with sensitization to the hapten diphenylcyclopropenone (DPC). Receptors were obtained from a woman between 45 and 60 years old with alopecia areata. Some clones in this sample may be carry-over from other donors' samples.

This clonotype has a count of ten or more. This chain connects TRBV12-3 or TRBV12-4 to TRBJ2-5; TRBD2 agrees at 8 bases. This CDR3 comprises 16 residues. The V gene end was trimmed by 2 bases and the J gene end by 5 bases; junction bases not matched to a gene: 10. CDR3 DNA sequence: TGTGCCAGCAGTTTAATGGATCGGGGGGGAGAGGAGACCCAGTACTTC. Residues: CASSLMDRGGEETQYF.

This clonotype was seen ten or more times. The chain links TRBV7-9 to TRBJ2-1; D is ambiguous. This CDR3 spans 15 amino acids. V lost 4 bases and J lost 3, with 13 bases in between. Germline lookup yields CDR1 SEHNR and CDR2 FQNEAQ (reference sequence). The CDR3 protein is CASSSTRWIYNEQFF. CDR3 coding DNA: TGTGCCAGCAGCTCAACTCGTTGGATCTACAATGAGCAGTTCTTC. Full variable domain (remainder filled in from reference TRBV7-9 and TRBJ2-1): DTGVSQNPRHKITKRGQNVTFRCDPISEHNRLYWYRQTLGQGPEFLTYFQNEAQLEKSRLLSDRFSAERPKGSFSTLEIQRTEQGDSAMYLCASSSTRWIYNEQFFGPGTRLTVL.

This chain joins TRBV20-1 and TRBJ1-6, with 7 bases matching TRBD1. There are 14 residues in the CDR3. From germline, CDR1 is DFQATT and CDR2 SNEGSKA (reference sequence). The ends lost 3 bases at V and 8 bases at J; junction bases unmatched: 7. This CDR3 reads CSASEPTGYSPLHF. CDR3 sequence (DNA): TGCAGTGCTAGTGAGCCGACAGGGTATTCACCCCTCCACTTT.

Ten or more counts support this clonotype. The V call is TRBV2, the J call TRBJ1-5, with D possibly being TRBD1 (5 bases). The CDR3 contains 14 residues. Trimming pared 7 bases from V and 3 bases from J, leaving 13 bases between. The germline V gene has CDR1 SNHLY and CDR2 FYNNEI. The CDR3 is CASNAAGFNQPQHF. The CDR3 DNA is TGTGCCAGCAATGCTGCAGGGTTCAATCAGCCCCAGCATTTT.